One and the same sample provided the 17 T cell receptor beta chains below, sequenced in a study of T cells in localized non-small cell lung cancer. Profiling relied on immunoSEQ multiplex PCR, and the TCRdb table lists in-frame clones only, not all of them. In the table there are about 19,000 clones, around nine tenths of which are singletons. The sequenced sample was peripheral blood, obtained before any cancer treatment. These receptors were taken from a male donor older than 55 with stage I squamous cell lung carcinoma.

V is TRBV9 and J is TRBJ1-2; the match to TRBD1 covers 8 bases. CDR1 and CDR2 from the germline V gene are SGDLS and YYNGEE. The CDR3 spans 13 residues. The V and J ends lost 0 bases and 7 bases, in that order; junction bases with no gene match: 2. The CDR3 loop reads CASSVEQGAGYTF. In nucleotides, the CDR3 is TGTGCCAGCAGCGTAGAGCAGGGGGCTGGCTACACCTTC.

The rearrangement uses TRBV7-9 and TRBJ2-5; TRBD2 matches 11 bases. CDR1 and CDR2 (germline): SEHNR, FQNEAQ (reference sequence). There are 17 residues in the CDR3. Trimming removed 4 bases from V and 1 base from J; junction bases left unmatched: 8. The CDR3 DNA reads as TGTGCCAGCAGCTCTAGGCTAGCGGGAGGATCCCAAGAGACCCAGTACTTC. It encodes CASSSRLAGGSQETQYF.

The chain joins TRBV28 to TRBJ1-5; the match to TRBD1 covers 8 bases. CDR3 size: 13 residues. Trimming at V came to 6 bases and at J to 9 bases, leaving 7 bases not matched to a gene. Germline V gene data show CDR1 as MDHEN and CDR2 as SYDVKM. DNA for the CDR3: TGTGCCAGCAGCCGACAGGGGACGGGGCCCCAGCATTTT. It translates to CASSRQGTGPQHF.

The chain employs TRBV4-2 and TRBJ2-7; D gene unclear. V was cut by 1 base and J by 3 bases, with 7 bases left in between. The germline gives CDR1 LGHNA, CDR2 YNFKEQ. The CDR3 covers 13 residues. This chain's CDR3 is CASSQGTFYEQYF. The CDR3 nucleotides are TGTGCCAGCAGCCAAGGAACCTTCTACGAGCAGTACTTC.

The chain joins TRBV7-2 to TRBJ2-1, with TRBD2 matching 9 bases. Germline CDR1 reads SGHTA; CDR2 reads FQGNSA. After removal of 1 base from V and 0 bases from J, the junction contained 4 bases not matched to a gene. This CDR3 has 17 residues. This chain's CDR3 is CASSLVSGRSSYNEQFF. DNA of the CDR3: TGTGCCAGCAGCTTAGTCAGCGGGAGGAGCTCCTACAATGAGCAGTTCTTC.

The rearrangement uses TRBV29-1 and TRBJ1-3, with 7 bases matching TRBD1. The germline CDR1 and CDR2 sequences are SQVTM and ANQGSEA. This CDR3 region has 15 residues. As DNA, the CDR3 is TGCAGTGGTACAGGGGACATTACCTCTGGAAACACCATATATTTT. Translated: CSGTGDITSGNTIYF. Based on the CDR3 plus reference TRBV29-1 and TRBJ1-3, the full variable domain is SAVISQKPSRDICQRGTSLTIQCQVDSQVTMMFWYRQQPGQSLTLIATANQGSEATYESGFVIDKFPISRPNLTFSTLTVSNMSPEDSSIYLCSGTGDITSGNTIYFGEGSWLTVV.

This sequence joins TRBV9 and TRBJ1-3; the D gene is possibly TRBD1 (5 bases). In germline, CDR1 is SGDLS, CDR2 YYNGEE. Between the trimmed V and J ends, which lost 0 bases and 2 bases, there was a span of 9 bases. The CDR3 loop spans 15 amino acids. The CDR3 region is CASSVEGNAGNTIYF. DNA of the CDR3: TGTGCCAGCAGCGTAGAGGGGAACGCTGGAAACACCATATATTTT.

The chain employs TRBV5-4 and TRBJ2-3; no definite D call. Between the trimmed V and J ends, which lost 6 bases and 6 bases, there was a span of 17 bases. Looked up from germline, CDR1 is SGHNT and CDR2 is YYREEE (reference sequence). The CDR3 has 14 residues. This chain's CDR3 is CASTDRASSDTQYF. Written as DNA, the CDR3 is TGTGCCAGCACTGACCGAGCCTCGTCGGATACGCAGTATTTT.

The chain links TRBV6-6 to TRBJ2-2; 7 bases are a match to TRBD2. V lost 5 bases and J lost 9; bases outside the gene matches: 6. The germline gives CDR1 MNHNY, CDR2 SVGAGI (reference sequence). The CDR3 runs to 13 residues. The CDR3 sequence: CASSITGGWELFF. The CDR3 region has the DNA TGTGCCAGCAGTATCACGGGAGGATGGGAGCTGTTTTTT.

The chain couples TRBV4-3 to TRBJ2-3; D ambiguous. The CDR3 runs 12 residues. The V end lost 0 bases, the J end lost 6 bases, and 4 bases lay between the germline ends. Germline V lookup: CDR1 LGHNA, CDR2 YSLEER. CDR3 sequence reads: CASSQEGDTQYF. The DNA for the CDR3 is TGCGCCAGCAGCCAAGAAGGGGATACGCAGTATTTT.

This clone occurred once. V and J are TRBV19 and TRBJ1-2; TRBD1 matches at 9 bases. The length of the CDR3 is 15 residues. V dropped 6 bases and J dropped 0; count of bases not matched to a gene: 5. Germline V gene data show CDR1 as LNHDA and CDR2 as SQIVND (reference sequence). Written as DNA, the CDR3 is TGTGCCAGTAGAAGGACAGGGGAGCCTAACTATGGCTACACCTTC. It is translated as CASRRTGEPNYGYTF. The full variable domain, in which reference TRBV19 and TRBJ1-2 provide the parts outside the CDR3, is DGGITQSPKYLFRKEGQNVTLSCEQNLNHDAMYWYRQDPGQGLRLIYYSQIVNDFQKGDIAEGYSVSREKKESFPLTVTSAQKNPTAFYLCASRRTGEPNYGYTFGSGTRLTVV.

J is TRBJ1-2 and V is TRBV19, with 9 bases aligning to TRBD1. The germline V gene encodes CDR1 LNHDA and CDR2 SQIVND (reference sequence). Trimming took 6 bases from V and 0 from J; bases not matched to a gene: 5. This CDR3 contains 15 residues. CDR3 region: CASSPTGGANYGYTF. CDR3 sequence (DNA): TGTGCCAGTAGCCCGACAGGGGGAGCTAACTATGGCTACACCTTC. Looking up the rest from reference TRBV19 and TRBJ1-2 gives the full variable domain: DGGITQSPKYLFRKEGQNVTLSCEQNLNHDAMYWYRQDPGQGLRLIYYSQIVNDFQKGDIAEGYSVSREKKESFPLTVTSAQKNPTAFYLCASSPTGGANYGYTFGSGTRLTVV.

The rearrangement uses TRBV19 and TRBJ2-1; D not certain. Per the germline V gene, CDR1 is LNHDA and CDR2 is SQIVND (reference sequence). V lost 4 bases to trimming and J lost 9 bases, with 13 bases between them. This CDR3 is built from 13 residues. The DNA of the CDR3 is TGTGCCAGTAGTAAGCTAGAGCTTACTGAGCAGTTCTTC. Amino acids: CASSKLELTEQFF.

V gene TRBV4-3 combines with J gene TRBJ1-2; D perhaps matches TRBD1 (6 bases). This CDR3 comprises 15 residues. V was pared by 1 base and J by 3 bases, with 12 bases between. Looked up from germline, CDR1 is LGHNA and CDR2 is YSLEER. The CDR3 region is CASSQGTVGYYGYTF. CDR3 bases: TGCGCCAGCAGCCAAGGGACAGTTGGGTACTATGGCTACACCTTC.

This chain joins TRBV6-4 and TRBJ2-6, with D possibly called TRBD1 or TRBD2 (6 bases each). The germline CDR1 and CDR2 sequences are MRHNA and SNTAGT. The ends were cut back, 3 bases at V and 2 bases at J, with 11 bases in the middle. The CDR3 covers 16 residues. The CDR3, as DNA: TGTGCCAGCAGTGATTGGAGGGGGACTGGGGCCAACGTCCTGACTTTC. It codes for CASSDWRGTGANVLTF.

The chain recombines TRBV11-2 with TRBJ2-3; D gene uncertain. This CDR3 contains 13 residues. V lost 3 bases and J lost 6, with 10 bases in between. CDR1 and CDR2 (germline): SGHAT, FQNNGV. CDR3 coding DNA: TGTGCCAGCAGCTTGTCACAGCCGGATACGCAGTATTTT. As protein: CASSLSQPDTQYF.

The chain employs TRBV5-1 and TRBJ2-3; weak D call: TRBD1 (5 bases). The V end was cut by 0 bases, the J end by 4 bases, with 12 bases between. This CDR3 contains 15 residues. CDR1 SGHRS and CDR2 YFSETQ come from the germline V gene. The CDR3 DNA reads TGCGCCAGCAGCTTGGCCGGGCAGGGCCCAGATACGCAGTATTTT. Its translation: CASSLAGQGPDTQYF.